This entry lists 8 T cell receptor beta chains sequenced from one sample in a study of cytomegalovirus exposure and HLA in healthy donors. Primers for the PCR totalled 60 Vbeta and 13 Jbeta. Clones were sequenced by immunoSEQ multiplex PCR, and TCRdb holds only the in-frame ones, with some missing. The sample lists 97,000 or so clones, over 60% occurring once. Sequenced input: PBMCs. These TCRs come from a male donor in good health and CMV-seropositive.

This clone has just one count. The chain joins TRBV2 to TRBJ2-5; D possibly corresponds to TRBD2 (6 bases). The CDR3 length is 13 residues. The V and J ends lost 11 bases and 5 bases respectively, with 18 bases between them. Germline values: CDR1 SNHLY, CDR2 FYNNEI. This CDR3 is CAQRGPAGETQYF. The CDR3 nucleotides are TGTGCCCAGAGGGGACCGGCGGGGGAGACCCAGTACTTC.

This clone was counted between two and nine times. The DNA of the CDR3 is TGTGCCAGCAGTTTCCTCCGACTAGGGGGGGACGAGCAGTACTTC. It is translated as CASSFLRLGGDEQYF. This chain joins TRBV6-6 and TRBJ2-7; a possible D gene is TRBD2 (7 bases). The germline V gene encodes CDR1 MNHNY and CDR2 SVGAGI (reference sequence). CDR3 length: 15 amino acids. V shed 4 bases and J shed 5 bases, with 18 bases lying between them.

The chain recombines TRBV19 with TRBJ2-7; weak D call: TRBD1 (5 bases). The CDR3 contains 13 residues. CDR1 is LNHDA and CDR2 is SQIVND in the germline V gene (reference sequence). V was shortened by 4 bases and J by 6 bases, with 13 bases between the two germline ends. The CDR3 DNA sequence: TGTGCCAGTAGTAACGCACCAGGGCTCGAGCAGTACTTC. Protein: CASSNAPGLEQYF. The whole variable domain, remainder taken from reference TRBV19 and TRBJ2-7, is DGGITQSPKYLFRKEGQNVTLSCEQNLNHDAMYWYRQDPGQGLRLIYYSQIVNDFQKGDIAEGYSVSREKKESFPLTVTSAQKNPTAFYLCASSNAPGLEQYFGPGTRLTVT.

This clone was counted between two and nine times. The genes are TRBV4-3 and TRBJ2-7; maybe TRBD1 (6 bases). Trimming removed 0 bases from V and 5 bases from J, with 14 bases in between. The germline V gene has CDR1 LGHNA and CDR2 YSLEER. The CDR3 contains 15 residues. The CDR3 loop reads CASSQDRGRGNEQYF. In DNA, the CDR3 is TGCGCCAGCAGCCAAGATAGAGGCAGGGGCAACGAGCAGTACTTC.

This rearrangement joins TRBV5-1 to TRBJ2-1; 11 nucleotides line up with TRBD2. Unmatched junction bases numbered 0, after V lost 0 bases and J lost 4 bases. In germline, CDR1 is SGHRS, CDR2 YFSETQ. The length of the CDR3 is 15 residues. Here the CDR3 DNA reads TGCGCCAGCAGCTTGGCTAGCGGGGGGTACAATGAGCAGTTCTTC. Amino acid sequence: CASSLASGGYNEQFF.

The chain recombines TRBV5-1 with TRBJ1-1; no definite D call. The V gene's germline CDR1 is SGHRS and CDR2 YFSETQ. V lost 3 bases and J 1 base, leaving 13 bases between the germline ends. The CDR3 is 15 amino acids. This CDR3 is CASSSGREPNTEAFF. The DNA for the CDR3 is TGCGCCAGCAGCTCGGGGAGGGAGCCGAACACTGAAGCTTTCTTT.

This rearrangement joins TRBV6-5 to TRBJ2-7; tentatively, D is TRBD2 (6 bases). V was cut by 6 bases and J by 7 bases, with 13 bases left in between. The CDR3 contains 12 residues. Germline loops: CDR1 MNHEY, CDR2 SVGAGI. The CDR3 is CASRRDFGEQYF. CDR3 bases: TGTGCCAGCAGGAGGGACTTTGGGGAGCAGTACTTC.

This clone was picked up one time. This chain connects TRBV9 to TRBJ2-1, with TRBD2 identical over 9 bases. V gave up 1 base and J gave up 5 bases; unmatched junction bases: 13. Germline CDR1 is SGDLS and CDR2 is YYNGEE. This CDR3 is 18 amino acids long. The CDR3 loop is CASSVSPAGGPLDNEQFF. CDR3 nucleotide sequence: TGTGCCAGCAGCGTAAGTCCCGCGGGAGGGCCCCTCGACAATGAGCAGTTCTTC.